In this sample, the clone carrying this T cell receptor beta chain turned up a few times. Its antigen is still unknown. MiXCR was run by TCRdb on the 5' RACE reads, yielding one entry per CDR3 protein. The data show 75,000 or so distinct CDR3 sequences, roughly an eighth seen once. The data derive from a study of early T cells in non-severe SARS-CoV-2 infection. The study's findings and limits: There was a bias toward anti-spike CD8 responses in VDJdb matching, which missed private and CD4 specificities.

This receptor was identified in an adult who was a healthcare worker with PCR-confirmed SARS-CoV-2 infection or an uninfected control (not recorded which). Sample: whole blood, taken at baseline.

The CDR3 nucleotides are TGTGCCAGCAGTTTATCCGGGGGGTGGGTTGAAGCTTTCTTT. Its translation is CASSLSGGWVEAFF. The chain has TRBV27 and TRBJ1-1; a weak D match, TRBD1 (5 bases). The CDR3 runs 14 residues. Trimming cost V 0 bases and J 7 bases, with 12 bases left between them. CDR1 is MNHEY, CDR2 SMNVEV, per germline (reference sequence).